These 14 T cell receptor beta chains originate from one sample sequenced in a study of blood T cell repertoires in COVID-19. The protocol was immunoSEQ multiplex PCR, while the TCRdb copy is restricted to in-frame clones and leaves out a portion. This sample has around 59,000 clones; 85% to 90% occur once, and the top ten carry about 1.4%. The source material was peripheral blood. Receptors were obtained from a man between 60 and 75 years old with acute or convalescent COVID-19.

The J gene is TRBJ1-2, the V gene TRBV27; D gene ambiguous. The CDR3 runs 12 residues. V shed 5 bases and J shed 4 bases, with 8 bases lying between them. CDR1 MNHEY and CDR2 SMNVEV come from the germline V gene (reference sequence). The CDR3 DNA is TGTGCCAGCAGTCAGGCCGGCTATGGCTACACCTTC. This gives the protein CASSQAGYGYTF.

V is TRBV7-9 and J is TRBJ1-3; D not certain. This CDR3 has 14 residues. Between the trimmed V and J ends, which lost 2 bases and 4 bases, there was a span of 9 bases. CDR1 SEHNR and CDR2 FQNEAQ come from the germline V gene (reference sequence). The chain's CDR3 is CASSLRREGNTIYF. As DNA, the CDR3 is TGTGCCAGCAGCTTACGTAGGGAGGGAAACACCATATATTTT.

The V and J genes are TRBV7-8 and TRBJ1-3; 11 bases line up with TRBD1. V lost 1 base and J lost 3; bases outside the gene matches: 8. The CDR3 length is 18 residues. Germline-derived CDR1 and CDR2 are SGHVS and FQNEAQ. The CDR3: CASSLGTGGARGGNTIYF. The CDR3 DNA follows: TGTGCCAGCAGCTTAGGGACAGGGGGCGCGAGGGGTGGAAACACCATATATTTT.

The chain couples TRBV10-3 to TRBJ2-7; the D gene is possibly TRBD2 (5 bases). The CDR3 runs 14 residues. From germline, CDR1 is ENHRY and CDR2 SYGVKD. Trimming removed 7 bases from V and 4 bases from J, with 17 bases in between. The CDR3 DNA follows: TGTGCCATCAAAAGCGCAGCGGAATCGTACGAGCAGTACTTC. Encoded protein: CAIKSAAESYEQYF.

This chain uses TRBV6-4 with TRBJ2-1; TRBD1 is a possible D gene (6 bases). Germline values: CDR1 MRHNA, CDR2 SNTAGT. The CDR3 spans 15 residues. V lost 0 bases, J lost 2 bases, and 8 bases lay in between. The CDR3 bases are TGTGCCAGCAGTGACTCCCAGGGGCCCTACAATGAGCAGTTCTTC. Residues: CASSDSQGPYNEQFF.

The V and J genes are TRBV6-6 and TRBJ2-6, with 11 bases lining up with TRBD2. The CDR3 runs to 18 residues. CDR1 and CDR2 from the germline V gene are MNHNY and SVGAGI (reference sequence). Unmatched junction bases numbered 6, after V lost 5 bases and J lost 0 bases. The CDR3 nucleotides read TGTGCCAGCAGTCAGGGACTAGCGGCGAGCTCTGGGGCCAACGTCCTGACTTTC. It is translated as CASSQGLAASSGANVLTF.

The chain joins TRBV6-1 to TRBJ1-5; the D gene is possibly TRBD1 (6 bases). Germline V gene data show CDR1 as MNHNS and CDR2 as SASEGT. The CDR3 is 15 amino acids. V was clipped by 3 bases and J by 9 bases, with 18 bases between them. The CDR3 DNA is TGTGCCAGCAGTGACATGGGGGCCCACGGTTGGCCCCAGCATTTT. Translated: CASSDMGAHGWPQHF.

The rearrangement uses TRBV30 and TRBJ2-6; D possibly corresponds to TRBD1 (6 bases). The ends were cut back, 3 bases at V and 9 bases at J, with 9 bases in the middle. CDR1 and CDR2 (germline): GTSNPN, SVGIG (reference sequence). This CDR3 is 12 amino acids long. The CDR3 nucleotides read TGTGCCTGGAGAGGGGACATCAACGTCCTGACTTTC. Translated: CAWRGDINVLTF. Looking up the rest from reference TRBV30 and TRBJ2-6 gives the full variable domain: SQTIHQWPATLVQPVGSPLSLECTVEGTSNPNLYWYRQAAGRGLQLLFYSVGIGQISSEVPQNLSASRPQDRQFILSSKKLLLSDSGFYLCAWRGDINVLTFGAGSRLTVL.

This chain connects TRBV4-3 to TRBJ2-2; a weak D match, TRBD1 (5 bases). V was cut by 0 bases and J by 0 bases, with 8 bases left in between. The CDR3 has 16 amino acids. CDR1 and CDR2 (germline): LGHNA, YSLEER. In DNA form, the CDR3 reads TGCGCCAGCAGCCAAGAGACAGTAACGAACACCGGGGAGCTGTTTTTT. Encoded protein: CASSQETVTNTGELFF.

This chain connects TRBV24-1 to TRBJ1-5, with 10 bases fitting TRBD1. Trimming took 3 bases from V and 2 from J; bases not matched to a gene: 3. The germline V gene encodes CDR1 KGHDR and CDR2 SFDVKD. The CDR3 spans 16 residues. DNA for the CDR3: TGTGCCACCAGTGATCCTGGACAGGGGGGCAATCAGCCCCAGCATTTT. As protein: CATSDPGQGGNQPQHF.

The V and J genes are TRBV27 and TRBJ2-4, with TRBD2 identical over 11 bases. Per the germline V gene, CDR1 is MNHEY and CDR2 is SMNVEV (reference sequence). The CDR3 sequence is 15 residues long. With 4 bases clipped from V and 7 bases from J, the junction kept 6 bases outside the gene matches. CDR3 sequence (DNA): TGTGCCAGCAGTTCGAGACTAGCGGGAATGAACATTCAGTACTTC. Translated, it gives CASSSRLAGMNIQYF.

The rearrangement links TRBV29-1 to TRBJ2-5; a weak D match, TRBD2 (5 bases). Germline lookup yields CDR1 SQVTM and CDR2 ANQGSEA. CDR3 size: 15 residues. Trimming took off 1 base at V and 5 bases at J, with 17 bases between the two ends. The CDR3 DNA sequence: TGCAGCGTTGAAGTTATGGGAGTAGGTCGGGAGACCCAGTACTTC. Translation: CSVEVMGVGRETQYF.

The V and J genes are TRBV6-2 or TRBV6-3 and TRBJ2-1; D gene uncertain. The CDR3 runs to 16 residues. Germline loops: CDR1 MNHEY, CDR2 SVGEGT. With 2 bases removed from V and 7 bases from J, the gap between germline ends came to 18 bases. CDR3 sequence reads: CASSYTRGANPNEQFF. The CDR3 DNA is TGTGCCAGCAGTTACACCCGTGGAGCCAACCCTAATGAGCAGTTCTTC.

V usage is TRBV5-5 and J usage is TRBJ1-5; a possible D gene is TRBD1 (6 bases). V was clipped by 0 bases and J by 3 bases, with 10 bases between them. Germline lookup yields CDR1 SGHKS and CDR2 YYEKEE (reference sequence). This CDR3 spans 15 amino acids. The CDR3 spells CASSLGQAYNQPQHF. The CDR3 DNA is TGTGCCAGCAGCTTGGGACAGGCCTACAATCAGCCCCAGCATTTT.